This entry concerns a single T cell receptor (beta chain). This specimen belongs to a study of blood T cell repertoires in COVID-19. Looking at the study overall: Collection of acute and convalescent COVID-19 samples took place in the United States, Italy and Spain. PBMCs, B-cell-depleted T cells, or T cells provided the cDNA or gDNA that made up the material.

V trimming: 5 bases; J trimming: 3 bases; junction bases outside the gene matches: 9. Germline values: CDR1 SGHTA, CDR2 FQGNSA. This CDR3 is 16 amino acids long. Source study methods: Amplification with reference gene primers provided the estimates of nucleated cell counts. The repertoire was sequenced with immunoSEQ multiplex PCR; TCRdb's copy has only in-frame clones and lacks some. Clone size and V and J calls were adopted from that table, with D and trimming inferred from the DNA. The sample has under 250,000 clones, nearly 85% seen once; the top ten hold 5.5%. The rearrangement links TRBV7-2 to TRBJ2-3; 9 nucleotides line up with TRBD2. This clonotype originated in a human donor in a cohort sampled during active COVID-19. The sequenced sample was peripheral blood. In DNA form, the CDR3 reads TGTGCCAGCAGCGCAGATGGGACTAGCTTAACAGATACGCAGTATTTT. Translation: CASSADGTSLTDTQYF. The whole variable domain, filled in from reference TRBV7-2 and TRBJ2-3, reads GAGVSQSPSNKVTEKGKDVELRCDPISGHTALYWYRQSLGQGLEFLIYFQGNSAPDKSGLPSDRFSAERTGGSVSTLTIQRTQQEDSAVYLCASSADGTSLTDTQYFGPGTRLTVL.